This entry lists 16 T cell receptor beta chains sequenced from one sample in a study of blood T cell repertoires in COVID-19 (TCRdb year 2020). Libraries were prepared through the immunoSEQ multiplex PCR assay. The immuneACCESS repertoire file appears here via TCRdb, limited to in-frame rearrangements. These files lack a portion of the clones; in checked studies, under half of the deficit traces to unresolved V genes, and the cause of the others is not known. For this sample the table gives approximately 290,000 clones, of which around 81% were detected only once. Around a sixth of the sample is in the top ten clones. Sequenced sample: peripheral blood. The receptors derive from a person aged 70 to 79 with COVID-19, enrolled during active disease.

The CDR3 region has the DNA TGCGCCAGCAGCCAGCCTCCCCGGTCAGGACATAGCACAGATACGCAGTATTTT. Its protein is CASSQPPRSGHSTDTQYF. The chain employs TRBV4-3 and TRBJ2-3, with D tentatively TRBD1 (5 bases). The germline V gene has CDR1 LGHNA and CDR2 YSLEER. The CDR3 contains 18 residues. The ends were cut back, 3 bases at V and 0 bases at J, with 19 bases in the middle.

The V gene is TRBV7-9, the J gene TRBJ2-5; 13 nucleotides match TRBD2. V lost 5 bases and J lost 2; bases outside the gene matches: 8. CDR1 is SEHNR, CDR2 FQNEAQ, per germline (reference sequence). CDR3 size: 17 residues. In DNA, the CDR3 is TGTGCCAGCAGCCGCAGACTAGCGGGAGGCCAGCAAGAGACCCAGTACTTC. This codes for CASSRRLAGGQQETQYF.

In DNA, the CDR3 is TGTGCCAGCAGCGTAAGGCCAGGACTAGCGGGGGGCAATGAGCAGTTCTTC. Translation gives CASSVRPGLAGGNEQFF. The chain couples TRBV9 to TRBJ2-1; 14 nucleotides line up with TRBD2. Germline CDR1 is SGDLS and CDR2 is YYNGEE. The CDR3 contains 17 residues. The V and J ends lost 1 base and 6 bases, in that order; junction bases with no gene match: 6.

The J gene is TRBJ1-4, the V gene TRBV9; 8 positions match TRBD1. CDR3 length equals 15 residues. The J segment lost 7 bases and the V segment lost 3 bases, leaving 8 bases of the junction unmatched. CDR1 SGDLS and CDR2 YYNGEE come from the germline V gene. The CDR3 DNA sequence: TGTGCCAGCAGCGCATCAGGGGGCGGGCCTGAAAAACTGTTTTTT. Translating gives CASSASGGGPEKLFF.

This clone came up a few times. The gene calls are TRBV6-2 or TRBV6-3 and TRBJ1-6; no firm D call. V dropped 5 bases and J dropped 7 bases, with 12 bases sitting between them. Looked up from germline, CDR1 is MNHEY and CDR2 is SVGEGT. CDR3 length equals 14 residues. CDR3 in DNA: TGTGCCAGCAGTATAGATCTAGCGAATTCACCCCTCCACTTT. It yields the protein CASSIDLANSPLHF.

V gene TRBV19 combines with J gene TRBJ1-4; 9 bases are shared with TRBD1. The CDR3 has 14 residues. Germline CDR1 and CDR2: LNHDA and SQIVND (reference sequence). The junction had 4 bases not matched to a gene; V was cut back by 9 bases and J by 2 bases. The CDR3 sequence: CASLGQGTNEKLFF. The CDR3 DNA sequence: TGTGCCAGCCTCGGACAGGGGACTAATGAAAAACTGTTTTTT. Full variable domain (missing parts from reference TRBV19 and TRBJ1-4): DGGITQSPKYLFRKEGQNVTLSCEQNLNHDAMYWYRQDPGQGLRLIYYSQIVNDFQKGDIAEGYSVSREKKESFPLTVTSAQKNPTAFYLCASLGQGTNEKLFFGSGTQLSVL.

The J gene is TRBJ2-1, the V gene TRBV4-1, with D uncertain. CDR3 length: 14 residues. The V end was cut by 4 bases, the J end by 0 bases, with 7 bases between. Germline CDR1 and CDR2: MGHRA and YSYEKL. CDR3: CASSLTSSYNEQFF. CDR3 DNA sequence: TGCGCCAGCAGCCTTACGAGCTCCTACAATGAGCAGTTCTTC.

This rearrangement joins TRBV5-4 to TRBJ2-7, with 9 bases matching TRBD1. V gave up 2 bases and J gave up 4 bases; unmatched junction bases: 4. The germline CDR1 and CDR2 sequences are SGHNT and YYREEE (reference sequence). The CDR3 totals 14 residues. Here the CDR3 DNA reads TGTGCCAGCAGCTTTACAGGGGGCTCTTACGAGCAGTACTTC. Translated: CASSFTGGSYEQYF.

The rearrangement links TRBV7-8 to TRBJ1-6, with D tentatively TRBD1 (5 bases). This CDR3 comprises 18 residues. The germline V and J ends were trimmed by 1 base and 10 bases, with 23 bases remaining between them. The germline V gene has CDR1 SGHVS and CDR2 FQNEAQ. The CDR3 loop reads CASSLEVAGGSRGSPLHF. In nucleotides, the CDR3 is TGTGCCAGCAGCTTAGAAGTGGCCGGGGGAAGTAGAGGATCACCCCTCCACTTT.

This clone was counted only a few times. The chain recombines TRBV7-6 with TRBJ1-2, with D hard to call. Trimming left V 1 base short and J 7 bases short, with 13 bases between. The germline V gene has CDR1 SGHVS and CDR2 FNYEAQ. This CDR3 has 14 residues. CDR3 protein: CASSLDGERGGYTF. Here the CDR3 DNA reads TGTGCCAGCAGCTTAGACGGGGAACGGGGTGGCTACACCTTC.

The chain couples TRBV9 to TRBJ2-1; tentative D call: TRBD1 (6 bases). Germline assignment: CDR1 SGDLS and CDR2 YYNGEE. Trimming shortened V by 0 bases and J by 4 bases, and 11 bases separated the two germline ends. CDR3 length equals 15 residues. The CDR3 sequence: CASSVAGAVYNEQFF. The CDR3 nucleotides are TGTGCCAGCAGCGTAGCAGGGGCGGTGTACAATGAGCAGTTCTTC.

The rearrangement uses TRBV9 and TRBJ1-4; D may be TRBD1 (6 bases). This CDR3 is built from 15 residues. Trimming removed 4 bases at V and 5 bases at J, with 15 bases between. The germline gives CDR1 SGDLS, CDR2 YYNGEE. CDR3 bases: TGTGCCAGCAGCCCGCCCGGGACAATAAATGAAAAACTGTTTTTT. Amino acids: CASSPPGTINEKLFF.

The chain employs TRBV7-6 and TRBJ1-4; 8 nucleotides match TRBD1. The V and J ends lost 1 base and 2 bases, in that order; junction bases with no gene match: 0. CDR3 length: 15 residues. Germline V gene data show CDR1 as SGHVS and CDR2 as FNYEAQ. This CDR3 is CASSLDRGTNEKLFF. The CDR3 DNA reads TGTGCCAGCAGCTTAGACAGGGGGACTAATGAAAAACTGTTTTTT.

This chain uses TRBV7-2 with TRBJ2-7; the match to TRBD1 covers 8 bases. Losses at the gene ends were 5 bases for V and 2 bases for J; bases not matched to a gene: 11. The CDR3 is 16 amino acids. CDR1 is SGHTA, CDR2 FQGNSA, per germline. CDR3 amino acids: CASSGGPGQDPYEQYF. DNA for the CDR3: TGTGCCAGCAGCGGGGGACCGGGACAGGATCCCTACGAGCAGTACTTC. The complete variable domain, with remaining parts taken from reference TRBV7-2 and TRBJ2-7, reads GAGVSQSPSNKVTEKGKDVELRCDPISGHTALYWYRQSLGQGLEFLIYFQGNSAPDKSGLPSDRFSAERTGGSVSTLTIQRTQQEDSAVYLCASSGGPGQDPYEQYFGPGTRLTVT.

The chain employs TRBV7-2 and TRBJ2-7; 9 bases align to TRBD2. The junction had 9 bases not matched to a gene; V was cut back by 5 bases and J by 4 bases. CDR1 and CDR2 (germline): SGHTA, FQGNSA. CDR3 length: 15 amino acids. This CDR3 is CASSPSFSGGYEQYF. The CDR3 region has the DNA TGTGCCAGCAGCCCCTCCTTCAGCGGGGGGTACGAGCAGTACTTC.

This clone showed up just once. CDR3 sequence: CASSYPAHSSGANVLTF. The CDR3 DNA reads TGTGCCAGCAGTTACCCCGCCCATAGCTCTGGGGCCAACGTCCTGACTTTC. The chain couples TRBV6-2 or TRBV6-3 to TRBJ2-6; D is ambiguous. This CDR3 has 17 amino acids. Trimming removed 2 bases at V and 0 bases at J, with 11 bases between. Germline V gene sequence: CDR1 MNHEY, CDR2 SVGEGT.